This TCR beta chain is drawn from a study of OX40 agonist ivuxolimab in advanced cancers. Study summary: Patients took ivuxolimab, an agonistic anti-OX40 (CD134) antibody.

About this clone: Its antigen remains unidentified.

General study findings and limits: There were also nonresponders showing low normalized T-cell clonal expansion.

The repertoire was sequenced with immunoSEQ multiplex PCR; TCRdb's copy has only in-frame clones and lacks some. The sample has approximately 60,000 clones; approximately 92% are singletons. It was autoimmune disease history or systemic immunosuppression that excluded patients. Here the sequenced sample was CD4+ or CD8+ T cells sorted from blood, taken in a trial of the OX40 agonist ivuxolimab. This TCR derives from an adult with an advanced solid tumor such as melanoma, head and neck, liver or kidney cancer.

The CDR3 DNA reads TGTGCCAGCAGTGAACTGACTAGCGCTTCCTACGAGCAGTACTTC. Protein: CASSELTSASYEQYF. The chain uses TRBV2 and TRBJ2-7; TRBD2 aligns across 8 bases. Germline CDR1 reads SNHLY; CDR2 reads FYNNEI. V gave up 2 bases and J gave up 1 base; unmatched junction bases: 4. This CDR3 is 15 amino acids long.